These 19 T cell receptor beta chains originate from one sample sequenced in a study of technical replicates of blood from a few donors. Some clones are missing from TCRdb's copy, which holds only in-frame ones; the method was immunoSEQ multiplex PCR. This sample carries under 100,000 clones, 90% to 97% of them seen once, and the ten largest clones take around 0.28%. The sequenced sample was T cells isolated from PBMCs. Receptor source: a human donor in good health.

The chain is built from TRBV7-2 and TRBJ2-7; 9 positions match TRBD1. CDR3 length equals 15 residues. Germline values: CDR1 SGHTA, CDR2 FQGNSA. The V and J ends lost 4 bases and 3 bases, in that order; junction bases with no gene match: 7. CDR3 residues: CASSWGPGQGYEQYF. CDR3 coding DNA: TGTGCCAGCAGCTGGGGTCCGGGACAGGGCTACGAGCAGTACTTC.

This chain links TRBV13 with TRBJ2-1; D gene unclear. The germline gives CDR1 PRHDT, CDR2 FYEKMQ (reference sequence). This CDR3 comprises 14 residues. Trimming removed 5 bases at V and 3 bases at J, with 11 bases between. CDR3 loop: CASSPPVSYNEQFF. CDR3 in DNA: TGTGCCAGCAGCCCCCCAGTAAGCTACAATGAGCAGTTCTTC. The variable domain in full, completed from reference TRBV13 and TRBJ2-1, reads AAGVIQSPRHLIKEKRETATLKCYPIPRHDTVYWYQQGPGQDPQFLISFYEKMQSDKGSIPDRFSAQQFSDYHSELNMSSLELGDSALYFCASSPPVSYNEQFFGPGTRLTVL.

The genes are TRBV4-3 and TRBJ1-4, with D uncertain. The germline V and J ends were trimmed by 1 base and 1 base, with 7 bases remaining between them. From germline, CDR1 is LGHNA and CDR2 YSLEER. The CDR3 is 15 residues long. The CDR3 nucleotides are TGCGCCAGCAGCCAAGGCGTGTTAACTAATGAAAAACTGTTTTTT. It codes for CASSQGVLTNEKLFF.

The DNA for the CDR3 is TGTGCCAGTAGTTTCTCCAGGCAGGGATCCTACGAGCAGTACTTC. Translating gives CASSFSRQGSYEQYF. This sequence joins TRBV19 and TRBJ2-7; tentatively, D is TRBD1 (5 bases). V gave up 5 bases and J gave up 1 base, with 15 bases separating them. CDR3 length: 15 residues. CDR1 LNHDA and CDR2 SQIVND come from the germline V gene (reference sequence).

The CDR3 DNA reads TGTGCCAGCTCACCAGGACAGGGAACCGGGGAGCTGTTTTTT. Protein: CASSPGQGTGELFF. V and J are TRBV18 and TRBJ2-2; 8 bases map to TRBD1. V dropped 2 bases and J dropped 5; count of bases not matched to a gene: 1. CDR3 length: 14 amino acids. Germline V lookup: CDR1 KGHSH, CDR2 LQKENI.

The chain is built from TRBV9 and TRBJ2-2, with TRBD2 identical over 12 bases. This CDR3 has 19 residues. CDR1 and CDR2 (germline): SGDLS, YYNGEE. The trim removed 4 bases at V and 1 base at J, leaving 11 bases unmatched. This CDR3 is CASSHSPSGRAGNTGELFF. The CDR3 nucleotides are TGTGCCAGCAGCCACTCTCCTAGCGGGAGGGCCGGGAACACCGGGGAGCTGTTTTTT.

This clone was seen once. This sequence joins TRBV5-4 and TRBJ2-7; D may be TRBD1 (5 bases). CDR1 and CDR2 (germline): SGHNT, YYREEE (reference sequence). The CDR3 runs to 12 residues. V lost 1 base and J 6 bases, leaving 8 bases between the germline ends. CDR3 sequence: CASSLSRAEQYF. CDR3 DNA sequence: TGTGCCAGCAGCTTGTCCAGGGCCGAGCAGTACTTC.

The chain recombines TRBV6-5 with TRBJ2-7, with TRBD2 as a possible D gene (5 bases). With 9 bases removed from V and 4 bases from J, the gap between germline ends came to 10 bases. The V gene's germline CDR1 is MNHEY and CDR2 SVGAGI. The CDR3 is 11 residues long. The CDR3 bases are TGTGCCAGTGGCCCGGGGTACGAGCAGTACTTC. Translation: CASGPGYEQYF.

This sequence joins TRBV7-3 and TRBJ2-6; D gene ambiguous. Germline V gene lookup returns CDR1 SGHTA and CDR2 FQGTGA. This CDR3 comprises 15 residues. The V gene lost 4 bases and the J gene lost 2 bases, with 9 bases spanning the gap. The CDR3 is CASSSWRAGANVLTF. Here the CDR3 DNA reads TGTGCCAGCAGCTCATGGAGAGCTGGGGCCAACGTCCTGACTTTC.

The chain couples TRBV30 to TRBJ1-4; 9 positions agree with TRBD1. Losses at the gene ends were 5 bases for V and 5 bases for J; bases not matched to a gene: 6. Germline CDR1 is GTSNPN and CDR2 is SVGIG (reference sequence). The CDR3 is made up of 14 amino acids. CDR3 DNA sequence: TGTGCCTGGCACACCGGGACAGGGAATGAAAAACTGTTTTTT. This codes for CAWHTGTGNEKLFF. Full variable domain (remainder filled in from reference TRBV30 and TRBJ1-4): SQTIHQWPATLVQPVGSPLSLECTVEGTSNPNLYWYRQAAGRGLQLLFYSVGIGQISSEVPQNLSASRPQDRQFILSSKKLLLSDSGFYLCAWHTGTGNEKLFFGSGTQLSVL.

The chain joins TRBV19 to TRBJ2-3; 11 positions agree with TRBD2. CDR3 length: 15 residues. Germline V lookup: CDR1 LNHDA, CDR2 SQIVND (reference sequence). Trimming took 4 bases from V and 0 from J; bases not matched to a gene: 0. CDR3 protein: CASSRTSGSTDTQYF. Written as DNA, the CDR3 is TGTGCCAGTAGTAGGACTAGCGGGAGCACAGATACGCAGTATTTT.

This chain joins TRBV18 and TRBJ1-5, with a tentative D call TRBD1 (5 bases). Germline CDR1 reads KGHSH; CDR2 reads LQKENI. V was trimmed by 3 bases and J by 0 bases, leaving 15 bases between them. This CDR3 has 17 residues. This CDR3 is CASSPTGGSYSNQPQHF. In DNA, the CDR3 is TGTGCCAGCTCACCTACGGGGGGGAGTTATAGCAATCAGCCCCAGCATTTT.

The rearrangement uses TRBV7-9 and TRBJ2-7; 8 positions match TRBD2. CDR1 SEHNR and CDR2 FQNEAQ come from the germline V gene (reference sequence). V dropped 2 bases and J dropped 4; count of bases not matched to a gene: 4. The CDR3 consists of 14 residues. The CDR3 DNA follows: TGTGCCAGCAGCTTATACCTAGCGGGTTACGAGCAGTACTTC. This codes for CASSLYLAGYEQYF.

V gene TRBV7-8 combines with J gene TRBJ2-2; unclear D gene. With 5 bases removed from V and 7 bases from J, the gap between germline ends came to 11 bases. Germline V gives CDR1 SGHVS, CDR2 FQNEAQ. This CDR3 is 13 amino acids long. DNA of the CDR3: TGTGCCAGCAGCCCTTTCTCCGGCGGGGAGCTGTTTTTT. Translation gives CASSPFSGGELFF.

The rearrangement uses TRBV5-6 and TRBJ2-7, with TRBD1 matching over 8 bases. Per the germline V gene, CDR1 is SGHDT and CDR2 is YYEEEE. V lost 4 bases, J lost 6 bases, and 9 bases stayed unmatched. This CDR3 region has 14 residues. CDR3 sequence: CASSLQDRDGEQYF. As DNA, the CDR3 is TGTGCCAGCAGCCTGCAGGACAGGGACGGCGAGCAGTACTTC.

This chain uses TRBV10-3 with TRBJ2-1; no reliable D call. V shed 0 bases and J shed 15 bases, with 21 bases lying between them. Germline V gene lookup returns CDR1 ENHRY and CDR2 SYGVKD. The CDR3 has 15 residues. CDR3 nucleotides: TGTGCCATCAGTGAGTCTCCCTCATCTAGTCAAGGTCGGTTCTTC. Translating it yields CAISESPSSSQGRFF.

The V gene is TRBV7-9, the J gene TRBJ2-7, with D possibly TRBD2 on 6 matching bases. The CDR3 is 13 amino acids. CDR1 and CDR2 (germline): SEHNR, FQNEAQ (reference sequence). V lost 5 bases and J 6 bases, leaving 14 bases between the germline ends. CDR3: CASSPTGDFEQYF. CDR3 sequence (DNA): TGTGCCAGCAGCCCTACCGGGGACTTCGAGCAGTACTTC.

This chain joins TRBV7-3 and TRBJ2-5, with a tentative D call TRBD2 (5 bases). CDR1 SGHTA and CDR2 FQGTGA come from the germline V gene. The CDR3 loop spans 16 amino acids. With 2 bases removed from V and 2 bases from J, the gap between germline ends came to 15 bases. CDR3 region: CASSLRGGPFQETQYF. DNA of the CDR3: TGTGCCAGCAGCTTACGTGGAGGACCCTTTCAAGAGACCCAGTACTTC.

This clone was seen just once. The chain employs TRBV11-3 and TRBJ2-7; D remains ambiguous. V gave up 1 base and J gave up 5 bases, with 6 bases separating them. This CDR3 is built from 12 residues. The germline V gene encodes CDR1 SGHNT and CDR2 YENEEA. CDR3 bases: TGTGCCAGCAGCTTAGTTTCGGACGAGCAGTACTTC. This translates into CASSLVSDEQYF.